The subject of this entry is one T cell receptor beta chain. Source study methods: Quantification of nucleated cells was approximated via reference gene primer amplification. TCRdb's table, derived via immunoSEQ multiplex PCR, lists solely in-frame clones and lacks some. Clone size and V and J calls were adopted from that table, with D and trimming inferred from the DNA. The data show approximately 300,000 clones, with more than 75% seen just once and 1% held by the top ten. These data are taken from a study of blood T cell repertoires in COVID-19. Overall study: Samples came from the United States, Italy and Spain, spanning acute and convalescent COVID-19. Nucleic acid was either cDNA or gDNA, and it came from T cells, B-cell-depleted T cells, or PBMCs.

V was pared by 4 bases and J by 4 bases, with 29 bases of the junction left unmatched. The CDR3 contains 23 residues. Germline CDR1 reads SGHRS; CDR2 reads YFSETQ. The sequenced sample consisted of peripheral blood. The origin of this receptor is a man aged 50-59 years with active or convalescent COVID-19. The V call is TRBV5-1, the J call TRBJ2-1; TRBD1 matches at 10 bases. The CDR3 nucleotides are TGCGCCAGCAGCGTTGGCGGACAGGGGGGAATGTTGGCGGGGAAGGGGCCATACAATGAGCAGTTCTTC. It translates to CASSVGGQGGMLAGKGPYNEQFF.